These 17 T cell receptor beta chains were sequenced from one sample in a study of regulatory T cells in long-lasting Graves disease. Time point here: newly diagnosed GD, antithyroid drugs for less than 3 months. RNA from PBMCs was the source of the TCR library. For TCR beta, libraries came from iRepertoire HTBI primers and Arm-PCR of CDR3 regions. TCRdb re-derived calls from the multiplex PCR reads in MiXCR, one entry per CDR3 protein. The table shows 400,000 to 500,000 distinct CDR3 sequences, with 16% occurring only once. The sample was also linked to a second study, of T cells in Graves' hyperthyroidism and ophthalmopathy.

The sequences come from peripheral blood mononuclear cells (PBMCs), collected at new diagnosis, from a patient treated with antithyroid drugs. These receptor sequences come from a woman aged 30 to 39 with Graves disease.

This clonotype was detected many times. The chain links TRBV5-1 to TRBJ1-1; 7 bases are shared with TRBD1. CDR3 length equals 15 residues. Germline CDR1 reads SGHRS; CDR2 reads YFSETQ. J was trimmed by 0 bases and V by 2 bases; bases with no gene match: 4. Here the CDR3 DNA reads TGCGCCAGCAGCTTTTCACAGGGGTTGAACACTGAAGCTTTCTTT. Translation gives CASSFSQGLNTEAFF.

The chain couples TRBV5-1 to TRBJ2-5; weak D call: TRBD1 (5 bases). This CDR3 has 13 residues. The ends were cut back, 4 bases at V and 0 bases at J, with 7 bases in the middle. Germline V gives CDR1 SGHRS, CDR2 YFSETQ. The CDR3 sequence: CASSPGNQETQYF. The CDR3 nucleotides are TGCGCCAGCAGCCCAGGGAACCAAGAGACCCAGTACTTC.

This clonotype was seen at least ten times. V gene TRBV10-3 combines with J gene TRBJ1-2; tentatively, D is TRBD1 (5 bases). Deletions cut 3 bases from V and 10 bases from J, with 12 bases between. Germline CDR1 ENHRY, CDR2 SYGVKD. The CDR3 runs 12 residues. CDR3 nucleotide sequence: TGTGCCATCAGTGACCAGGGCGCCTTCTACACCTTC. It encodes CAISDQGAFYTF.

The genes are TRBV6-5 and TRBJ2-2; D call uncertain. The CDR3 runs to 14 residues. The V and J ends lost 4 bases and 3 bases respectively, with 9 bases between them. In germline, CDR1 is MNHEY, CDR2 SVGAGI. The CDR3 here is CASSWTADTGELFF. CDR3 DNA: TGTGCCAGCAGTTGGACCGCAGACACCGGGGAGCTGTTTTTT.

This clonotype turned up a few times. The chain recombines TRBV28 with TRBJ2-4; the match to TRBD1 covers 7 bases. V lost 2 bases and J lost 5; bases outside the gene matches: 3. Per germline, CDR1 MDHEN and CDR2 SYDVKM. The CDR3 totals 14 residues. The CDR3: CASSLTTGENIQYF. The CDR3 DNA reads TGTGCCAGCAGTTTAACCACAGGGGAAAACATTCAGTACTTC.

This clonotype was counted ten times or more. The genes are TRBV12-3 or TRBV12-4 and TRBJ2-1, with 7 nucleotides matching TRBD1. CDR3 length: 16 residues. J gave up 9 bases and V 3 bases, and 14 bases lay outside the gene matches. CDR3 amino acids: CASSLLRDSAYSEQFF. The CDR3 bases are TGTGCCAGCAGTTTGCTCCGGGACAGCGCCTATAGTGAGCAGTTCTTC.

This clonotype was detected many times. The rearrangement uses TRBV7-9 and TRBJ1-1; D unresolved. CDR1 is SEHNR and CDR2 is FQNEAQ in the germline V gene (reference sequence). The CDR3 extends over 15 amino acids. V gave up 1 base and J gave up 6 bases, with 15 bases separating them. The CDR3, as DNA: TGTGCCAGCAGCTTAGGGGTCGAAGGGAAGGCTGAAGCTTTCTTT. It codes for CASSLGVEGKAEAFF.

Only one count was recorded for this clonotype. This may stem from a read error, because a much larger clone lies one nucleotide away. V and J are TRBV6-2 or TRBV6-3 and TRBJ1-2; 8 positions match TRBD1. Germline V gene lookup returns CDR1 MNHEY and CDR2 SVGEGT. CDR3 length equals 14 residues. This CDR3 is CASSYIGQGGGHTF. DNA of the CDR3: TGTGCCAGCAGTTATATCGGACAGGGCGGTGGCCACACCTTC.

The chain couples TRBV28 to TRBJ2-3; no clear D. V was pared by 5 bases and J by 11 bases, with 11 bases between. Germline V CDR1 and CDR2: MDHEN, SYDVKM. This CDR3 is built from 11 residues. This CDR3 reads CASSRLRMQYF. CDR3 in DNA: TGTGCCAGCAGTAGATTAAGAATGCAGTATTTT. The full variable domain, completed using reference TRBV28 and TRBJ2-3, is DVKVTQSSRYLVKRTGEKVFLECVQDMDHENMFWYRQDPGLGLRLIYFSYDVKMKEKGDIPEGYSVSREKKERFSLILESASTNQTSMYLCASSRLRMQYFGPGTRLTVL.

This clonotype came up many times. CDR3 bases: TGTGCCAGCAGTTTGGCAGTTGGCAGGGTTGACTACACCTTC. Translation: CASSLAVGRVDYTF. The gene calls are TRBV28 and TRBJ1-2; possibly TRBD1 for D (5 bases). The germline V and J ends were trimmed by 3 bases and 10 bases, with 18 bases remaining between them. The CDR3 sequence is 14 residues long. Per germline, CDR1 MDHEN and CDR2 SYDVKM.

A word on this clonotype: A much larger clone is a single base away; this may be a read error. This chain joins TRBV7-8 and TRBJ2-5; D might be TRBD1 or TRBD2, each matching 5 bases. The CDR3 has 14 residues. Germline loops: CDR1 SGHVS, CDR2 FQNEAQ. For the CDR3, the DNA is TGTGCCAGCAGCCAAGTGGGGGACCAAGAGACCCGGTACTTC. Encoded protein: CASSQVGDQETRYF.

The J gene is TRBJ2-7, the V gene TRBV29-1; D is unresolved. V lost 4 bases to trimming and J lost 2 bases, with 9 bases between them. Germline assignment: CDR1 SQVTM and CDR2 ANQGSEA. The CDR3 is 12 amino acids. The CDR3: CSVASGTYEQYF. In nucleotides, the CDR3 is TGCAGCGTTGCGTCAGGAACCTACGAGCAGTACTTC.

This clonotype was counted ten times or more. The V call is TRBV18, the J call TRBJ2-3; no definite D call. From germline, CDR1 is KGHSH and CDR2 LQKENI. Trimming cost V 3 bases and J 5 bases, with 9 bases left between them. The CDR3 loop spans 13 amino acids. CDR3 DNA sequence: TGTGCCAGCTCACCTTTGTTTGGAGATACGCAGTATTTT. Translated, it gives CASSPLFGDTQYF.

J is TRBJ2-3 and V is TRBV2, with D perhaps matching TRBD1 (6 bases). This CDR3 has 15 amino acids. Trimming left V 3 bases short and J 0 bases short, with 10 bases between. Germline values: CDR1 SNHLY, CDR2 FYNNEI. In DNA form, the CDR3 reads TGTGCCAGCAGTGAGACAGGTTCTAGCACAGATACGCAGTATTTT. Translated: CASSETGSSTDTQYF.

This clonotype was observed at least ten times. The chain couples TRBV5-5 to TRBJ2-7; no clear D gene. Trimming pared 0 bases from V and 2 bases from J, leaving 6 bases between. Per the germline V gene, CDR1 is SGHKS and CDR2 is YYEKEE (reference sequence). The CDR3 runs 13 residues. The CDR3 DNA reads TGTGCCAGCAGCTTGGAGGTTCCCTACGAGCAGTACTTC. It yields the protein CASSLEVPYEQYF.

This clonotype came up many times. The V and J genes are TRBV7-2 and TRBJ2-1; 8 nucleotides agree with TRBD2. V shed 5 bases and J 4 bases; nucleotides not matched to a gene: 1. The CDR3 covers 13 residues. The germline CDR1 and CDR2 sequences are SGHTA and FQGNSA. CDR3 in amino acids: CASSPGGYNEQFF. The CDR3 DNA follows: TGTGCCAGCAGCCCGGGAGGGTACAATGAGCAGTTCTTC.

In this sample, this clonotype turned up many times. The V and J genes are TRBV7-2 and TRBJ2-1; 12 nucleotides line up with TRBD2. V lost 2 bases, J lost 12 bases, and 5 bases stayed unmatched. The germline CDR1 and CDR2 sequences are SGHTA and FQGNSA. The length of the CDR3 is 14 residues. Written as DNA, the CDR3 is TGTGCCAGCAGCTTAACCTTACTAGCGGGAGGGCAGTTCTTC. Its translation is CASSLTLLAGGQFF.